Below are 27 T cell receptor beta chains sequenced from a single sample in a study of shared clonotypes between healthy human individuals. Repertoires were generated with immunoSEQ multiplex PCR, while TCRdb's copy carries only in-frame clones and drops some. The sample consists of around 2,000,000 clones, about 95% of them appearing once. Sample: naive CD4+ T cells sorted from blood. Subset of the sample: CD45RA+ positively selected. These receptors all stem from a man younger than 30 in good health.

CDR3 DNA sequence: TGTGCCAGCAGCCCCGGAGCCCTGTCTGGGGCCAACGTCCTGACTTTC. Amino acids: CASSPGALSGANVLTF. The chain recombines TRBV7-9 with TRBJ2-6; D not certain. The germline V gene encodes CDR1 SEHNR and CDR2 FQNEAQ (reference sequence). Trimming cost V 5 bases and J 1 base, with 12 bases left between them. This CDR3 is built from 16 residues.

J is TRBJ1-2 and V is TRBV4-3; D is unresolved. This CDR3 is 13 amino acids long. From germline, CDR1 is LGHNA and CDR2 YSLEER. Trimming took off 0 bases at V and 7 bases at J, with 9 bases between the two ends. DNA for the CDR3: TGCGCCAGCAGCCAAGATCAGTTCGGTGGCTACACCTTC. This gives the protein CASSQDQFGGYTF.

The chain carries TRBV19 and TRBJ1-1, with 8 bases that match TRBD1. The CDR3 spans 14 residues. The V and J ends lost 3 bases and 1 base, in that order; junction bases with no gene match: 1. The germline V gene has CDR1 LNHDA and CDR2 SQIVND (reference sequence). The chain's CDR3 is CASSMGQENTEAFF. CDR3 DNA sequence: TGTGCCAGTAGTATGGGACAGGAGAACACTGAAGCTTTCTTT.

The V and J genes are TRBV2 and TRBJ1-3; tentative D call: TRBD1 (6 bases). There are 16 residues in the CDR3. Germline V CDR1 and CDR2: SNHLY, FYNNEI. Trimming took 6 bases from V and 0 from J, leaving 15 bases between them. The CDR3 DNA reads as TGTGCCAGCAGCGGACAGCAGCCAAACTCTGGAAACACCATATATTTT. Its protein is CASSGQQPNSGNTIYF.

The V call is TRBV5-1, the J call TRBJ1-2; possible D gene TRBD1, 5 bases. The CDR3 runs 15 residues. The germline V gene encodes CDR1 SGHRS and CDR2 YFSETQ. The V end was cut by 0 bases, the J end by 1 base, with 10 bases between. Written as DNA, the CDR3 is TGCGCCAGCAGCTTGGCGACAGAATTTAACTATGGCTACACCTTC. Translation: CASSLATEFNYGYTF.

CDR3 DNA: TGTGCCAGCAGCTTATTGGCAGGGTCCACAGATACGCAGTATTTT. It translates to CASSLLAGSTDTQYF. The chain uses TRBV11-2 and TRBJ2-3, with D maybe TRBD1 (5 bases). The CDR3 covers 15 residues. Germline assignment: CDR1 SGHAT and CDR2 FQNNGV. Trimming left V 2 bases short and J 2 bases short, with 11 bases between.

This chain joins TRBV10-3 and TRBJ2-7; D is perhaps TRBD1 or TRBD2 (5 bases each). The CDR3 sequence is 15 residues long. Trimming stripped 4 bases from V and 0 bases from J, with 13 bases between. Germline assignment: CDR1 ENHRY and CDR2 SYGVKD. As DNA, the CDR3 is TGTGCCATCAGTGTCGGGGCGCGAAGCTCCTACGAGCAGTACTTC. It is translated as CAISVGARSSYEQYF.

The chain has TRBV5-5 and TRBJ1-2; 7 bases fit TRBD1. The CDR3 consists of 15 residues. V shed 0 bases, J shed 3 bases, and the junction held 5 bases outside the gene matches. The germline CDR1 and CDR2 sequences are SGHKS and YYEKEE (reference sequence). The CDR3 bases are TGTGCCAGCAGCTTGGGACAGGGCCAGTACTATGGCTACACCTTC. Its translation is CASSLGQGQYYGYTF.

Here the CDR3 DNA reads TGTGCCATCACGGCAGGGGAGCAGTACTTC. It encodes CAITAGEQYF. The genes are TRBV10-3 and TRBJ2-7, with D perhaps TRBD1 (5 bases). Trimming removed 7 bases from V and 7 bases from J, with 8 bases in between. Germline V gene sequence: CDR1 ENHRY, CDR2 SYGVKD. The CDR3 runs 10 residues.

The CDR3 DNA is TGTGCCAGCAGCTCCTGGACTGAATTGGGAAACATTCAGTACTTC. This sequence encodes CASSSWTELGNIQYF. The chain carries TRBV7-2 and TRBJ2-4; perhaps TRBD2 as D (5 bases). CDR1 SGHTA and CDR2 FQGNSA come from the germline V gene. The CDR3 covers 15 residues. The V end lost 4 bases, the J end lost 6 bases, and 16 bases lay between the germline ends.

The chain couples TRBV30 to TRBJ2-1; 9 positions agree with TRBD2. The CDR3 consists of 16 residues. CDR1 is GTSNPN, CDR2 SVGIG, per germline (reference sequence). Trimming at V came to 0 bases and at J to 5 bases, leaving 8 bases not matched to a gene. The CDR3 here is CAWSVLGSGGNNEQFF. The CDR3 DNA reads as TGTGCCTGGAGTGTACTTGGTAGCGGGGGCAACAATGAGCAGTTCTTC.

The chain couples TRBV2 to TRBJ2-7, with D unresolved. The CDR3 totals 13 residues. The V gene lost 8 bases and the J gene lost 0 bases, with 11 bases spanning the gap. Germline V gene sequence: CDR1 SNHLY, CDR2 FYNNEI. The DNA for the CDR3 is TGTGCCAGCGGTGGTGGAGACTCCTACGAGCAGTACTTC. It yields the protein CASGGGDSYEQYF.

The chain uses TRBV2 and TRBJ2-5; D could derive from TRBD1 or TRBD2 (5 bases each). Germline lookup yields CDR1 SNHLY and CDR2 FYNNEI. The CDR3 length is 15 residues. V lost 10 bases and J lost 5, with 23 bases in between. CDR3 in amino acids: CATTSTGAPAETQYF. The CDR3 region has the DNA TGTGCCACCACATCTACCGGGGCGCCGGCCGAGACCCAGTACTTC.

V usage is TRBV5-4 and J usage is TRBJ1-6, with D uncertain. From germline, CDR1 is SGHNT and CDR2 YYREEE (reference sequence). V lost 1 base to trimming and J lost 9 bases, with 11 bases between them. The CDR3 is 14 amino acids. Here the CDR3 reads CASSLFWEGSPLHF. The CDR3 DNA is TGTGCCAGCAGCTTGTTCTGGGAGGGTTCACCCCTCCACTTT.

The rearrangement joins TRBV7-6 to TRBJ2-5; unclear D gene. Per the germline V gene, CDR1 is SGHVS and CDR2 is FNYEAQ. V was cut by 2 bases and J by 2 bases, with 12 bases left in between. The CDR3 is made up of 15 amino acids. DNA for the CDR3: TGTGCCAGCAGCTTATCATCCCTCGGACAAGAGACCCAGTACTTC. Translating gives CASSLSSLGQETQYF. The full variable domain, with the rest looked up from reference TRBV7-6 and TRBJ2-5, is GAGVSQSPRYKVTKRGQDVALRCDPISGHVSLYWYRQALGQGPEFLTYFNYEAQQDKSGLPNDRFSAERPEGSISTLTIQRTEQRDSAMYRCASSLSSLGQETQYFGPGTRLLVL.

A word on this clone: Other DNA sequences of this sample code for an identical CDR3. The chain uses TRBV18 and TRBJ2-3; TRBD2 is a possible D gene (6 bases). This CDR3 is built from 13 residues. From germline, CDR1 is KGHSH and CDR2 LQKENI. Trimming cost V 3 bases and J 5 bases, with 9 bases left between them. CDR3 amino acids: CASSPGTGDTQYF. DNA for the CDR3: TGTGCCAGCTCACCTGGGACTGGAGATACGCAGTATTTT.

The chain has TRBV5-1 and TRBJ1-1; 9 nucleotides line up with TRBD1. The V gene's germline CDR1 is SGHRS and CDR2 YFSETQ. J was trimmed by 7 bases and V by 4 bases; bases with no gene match: 5. The CDR3 is 13 amino acids. The CDR3 sequence: CASSPDRGGEAFF. Here the CDR3 DNA reads TGCGCCAGCAGCCCGGACAGGGGAGGTGAAGCTTTCTTT.

The V call is TRBV7-2, the J call TRBJ2-2; possibly TRBD2 for D (5 bases). The CDR3 loop spans 15 amino acids. Germline V gene sequence: CDR1 SGHTA, CDR2 FQGNSA. The germline V and J ends were trimmed by 5 bases and 2 bases, with 12 bases remaining between them. The CDR3: CASSDGRGNTGELFF. DNA for the CDR3: TGTGCCAGCAGCGACGGCCGGGGTAACACCGGGGAGCTGTTTTTT.

A word on this clone: This sample includes further DNA sequences coding for the same CDR3. The chain joins TRBV5-1 to TRBJ2-5, with D uncertain. Germline values: CDR1 SGHRS, CDR2 YFSETQ. The CDR3 has 14 residues. Trimming shortened V by 3 bases and J by 2 bases, and 11 bases separated the two germline ends. CDR3 region: CASSSQGSQETQYF. In DNA form, the CDR3 reads TGCGCCAGCAGCTCCCAAGGCTCACAAGAGACCCAGTACTTC.

This chain joins TRBV6-5 and TRBJ1-1; 10 positions agree with TRBD1. Germline V CDR1 and CDR2: MNHEY, SVGAGI. The CDR3 has 13 amino acids. V shed 7 bases, J shed 6 bases, and the junction held 5 bases outside the gene matches. The CDR3 DNA is TGTGCCAGCACCAGGACAGGGGGTTCTGAAGCTTTCTTT. It translates to CASTRTGGSEAFF.

A single count supports this clone. The chain has TRBV9 and TRBJ2-3, with D possibly being TRBD2 (6 bases). The CDR3 totals 14 residues. Germline values: CDR1 SGDLS, CDR2 YYNGEE. The V gene lost 5 bases and the J gene lost 7 bases, with 17 bases spanning the gap. The CDR3 DNA reads as TGTGCCAGCAGAGGCACTAGCAAAGGCAATACGCAGTATTTT. This gives the protein CASRGTSKGNTQYF.

The rearrangement joins TRBV29-1 to TRBJ2-1, with 7 bases that match TRBD1. V lost 8 bases to trimming and J lost 3 bases; unmatched junction nucleotides: 10. There are 14 residues in the CDR3. Germline assignment: CDR1 SQVTM and CDR2 ANQGSEA. The chain's CDR3 is CSTPSGTVYNEQFF. DNA for the CDR3: TGCAGCACCCCCTCCGGGACAGTCTACAATGAGCAGTTCTTC.

The chain carries TRBV6-1 and TRBJ2-1, with TRBD2 identical over 8 bases. CDR1 and CDR2 (germline): MNHNS, SASEGT. This CDR3 has 15 amino acids. The J segment lost 4 bases and the V segment lost 8 bases, leaving 10 bases of the junction unmatched. The CDR3 sequence is CASCSRTSKYNEQFF. In DNA, the CDR3 is TGTGCCAGCTGTAGTCGGACTAGCAAGTACAATGAGCAGTTCTTC.

This chain connects TRBV5-1 to TRBJ1-1, with D hard to call. Looked up from germline, CDR1 is SGHRS and CDR2 is YFSETQ. Trimming left V 4 bases short and J 3 bases short, with 10 bases between. There are 13 residues in the CDR3. The CDR3 loop reads CASSRIPHTEAFF. CDR3 sequence (DNA): TGCGCCAGCAGCAGAATCCCCCACACTGAAGCTTTCTTT.

The rearrangement joins TRBV11-2 to TRBJ1-3, with D maybe TRBD1 (5 bases). V shed 5 bases and J shed 0 bases, with 20 bases lying between them. The CDR3 is 18 residues long. Germline lookup yields CDR1 SGHAT and CDR2 FQNNGV. As DNA, the CDR3 is TGTGCCAGCAGCCCTCTGGGGGACGGCGGAGACTCTGGAAACACCATATATTTT. Its protein is CASSPLGDGGDSGNTIYF.

The CDR3 bases are TGTGCCAGCTCACAGGGACAGGGACTCTCCTACGAGCAGTACTTC. It specifies CASSQGQGLSYEQYF. This sequence joins TRBV18 and TRBJ2-7; TRBD1 matches at 9 bases. The CDR3 length is 15 residues. Germline V lookup: CDR1 KGHSH, CDR2 LQKENI. V lost 4 bases and J lost 0; bases outside the gene matches: 4. The entire variable domain, with the rest obtained from reference TRBV18 and TRBJ2-7, is as follows: NAGVMQNPRHLVRRRGQEARLRCSPMKGHSHVYWYRQLPEEGLKFMVYLQKENIIDESGMPKERFSAEFPKEGPSILRIQQVVRGDSAAYFCASSQGQGLSYEQYFGPGTRLTVT.

The chain employs TRBV5-1 and TRBJ1-6; D ambiguous. The CDR3 spans 13 residues. Germline lookup yields CDR1 SGHRS and CDR2 YFSETQ. Trimming removed 0 bases from V and 14 bases from J, with 12 bases in between. The DNA of the CDR3 is TGCGCCAGCAGCTTGGATATCACGAGGGCCCTCCACTTT. This encodes CASSLDITRALHF.